This T cell receptor (beta chain) was observed in a study of cytomegalovirus exposure and HLA in healthy donors. Study-wide results and limits: Clusters of TCRs from the first cohort tended to co-occur in the approximately 130 validation repertoires (as a later analysis found).

Comments on this clone: Antigen specificity is unknown.

Method: immunoSEQ multiplex PCR; TCRdb's copy keeps in-frame clones and lacks some. Among tens of thousands of clones, just over 85% were seen once, and the ten largest hold about 6.7%. The CDR3 totals 15 residues. Trimming shortened V by 2 bases and J by 0 bases, and 9 bases separated the two germline ends. Germline V gene lookup returns CDR1 WNHNN and CDR2 SYGVQD (reference sequence). From the 120-subject validation cohort, which was separate from the roughly 710-subject first cohort, the donors were drawn. The sample comprised PBMCs. This sequence originates from a woman under 40 in good health and CMV-seronegative. The V and J genes are TRBV10-1 and TRBJ2-3; D is perhaps TRBD1 (6 bases). CDR3 sequence (DNA): TGCGCCAGCAGTGAGGGACAGACTAGCACAGATACGCAGTATTTT. Translation: CASSEGQTSTDTQYF.